The T cell receptor beta chain described here comes from a study of immune characteristics of hereditary and idiopathic chronic pancreatitis. Background on the whole study: The study examined local immune cells and TCRbeta repertoires in the pancreas in hereditary and idiopathic chronic pancreatitis, using control pancreases from organ donors for comparison. The gDNA-based approach was selected because minimal in vitro experimental manipulation of pancreas-infiltrating T cells was involved. TCRbeta sequencing included roughly five control pancreases, about seven pancreases with hereditary chronic pancreatitis and about 6 pancreases with idiopathic chronic pancreatitis. The paper as a whole reports these results and caveats: Compared with controls, both chronic pancreatitis groups had significantly higher TCRbeta repertoire diversity and lower clonality. Numbers of productive TCR rearrangements correlated positively with disease severity scores among 10 to 15 chronic pancreatitis patients. Because patient tissue could only be obtained at the time of TPIAT, differences in disease duration may have influenced the immune findings. Vbeta-Jbeta gene family usage, including TRBV10, TRBV19, TRBV23 and TRBV5, differed between hereditary and idiopathic chronic pancreatitis. The study did not include chronic pancreatitis caused by alcohol use.

The library was obtained by the immunoSEQ multiplex PCR assay. From pancreatic genomic DNA, the TCRbeta CDR3 region and adjacent sequences were amplified and sequenced. Turning to the authors' computational methods: Productive clonality and productive rearrangement counts were measured along with repertoire diversity, which was expressed as a mean normalized Shannon-Wiener index. Control and chronic pancreatitis repertoire metrics were compared by means of the nonparametric Mann-Whitney U test. CDR3beta sequences with identical amino acid composition and length across subjects were defined as shared clonotypes. TCRdb carries this immuneACCESS record with in-frame sequences only. Its versions omit some clonotypes, under half of them owing to an unresolved V gene in the studies checked, with the rest unexplained. The V and J calls and clone size were taken over from that table, and D and trimming were inferred from the DNA. This sample is represented by 1,700 or so clones; roughly 79% of them were singletons. The ten largest clones take up about 8% of the sample.

Chronic pancreatitis pancreas tissue came from patients undergoing total pancreatectomy with islet autotransplantation (TPIAT). Included chronic pancreatitis patients had no known history of diabetes. Genomic DNA was extracted directly from bulk pancreas tissue, without T cell sorting, for TCRbeta sequencing. At two US centers, pancreas tissues from patients and organ donors were collected on a consecutive basis. CDR1 SGHNT and CDR2 YYREEE were looked up in the germline V gene (reference sequence). Inclusive of the bounding cysteine and phenylalanine, the CDR3 is 14 residues long. The retained sequence is limited to the CDR3, 42 bases, with the frame set at the first base. V and J are truncated by 6 bases and 10 bases respectively, leaving an intervening sequence of 17 bases. About this clone itself: Its specific antigen is unknown. Nothing much larger sits one base from this clone, and base qualities are not available. Other nucleotide sequences in the sample specify the same CDR3.

This receptor was taken from a human donor with chronic pancreatitis. Recombination joined TRBV5-4 with TRBJ1-6; a tentative D call is TRBD1 (5 bases match). Sequenced sample: pancreas tissue with hereditary chronic pancreatitis. At the DNA level, the sequence is TGTGCCAGCAAAGACGGGACGGGGGTATCACCCCTCCACTTT. Translated, this gives CASKDGTGVSPLHF.